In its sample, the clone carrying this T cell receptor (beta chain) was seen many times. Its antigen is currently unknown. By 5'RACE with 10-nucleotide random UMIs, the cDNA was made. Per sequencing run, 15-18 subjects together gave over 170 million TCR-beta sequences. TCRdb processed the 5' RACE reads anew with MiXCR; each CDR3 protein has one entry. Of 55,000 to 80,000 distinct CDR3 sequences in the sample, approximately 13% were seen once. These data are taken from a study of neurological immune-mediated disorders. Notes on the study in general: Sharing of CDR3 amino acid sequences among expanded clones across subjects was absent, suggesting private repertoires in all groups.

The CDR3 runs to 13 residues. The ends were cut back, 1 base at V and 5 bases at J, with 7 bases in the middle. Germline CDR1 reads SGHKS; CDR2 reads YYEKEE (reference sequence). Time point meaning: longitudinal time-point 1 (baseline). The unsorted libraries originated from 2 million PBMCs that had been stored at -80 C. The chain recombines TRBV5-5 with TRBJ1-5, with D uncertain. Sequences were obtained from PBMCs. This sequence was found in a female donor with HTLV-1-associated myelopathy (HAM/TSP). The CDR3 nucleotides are TGTGCCAGCAGCTTGAATCCTCATCAGCCCCAGCATTTT. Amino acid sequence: CASSLNPHQPQHF.